This T cell receptor beta chain was found in a study of T cells in Graves' hyperthyroidism and ophthalmopathy. Study overall: Peripheral blood was secured at the point of initial diagnosis, before any treatment.

Many counts were recorded for this clonotype. The hyperthyroidism patients had all been newly diagnosed, and their disease duration was under 2 months. Their ages ranged from 18 to 65 years. The source material, RNA transcripts, was used to amplify TCR beta CDR3 regions. First-round RT-PCR targeting the TCR CDR3 was performed with the HTBI primer set. TCRdb analysed the multiplex PCR reads with MiXCR anew, one entry per CDR3 protein. The sample holds hundreds of thousands of distinct CDR3 sequences, about a sixth seen once. Losses at the gene ends were 4 bases for V and 2 bases for J; bases not matched to a gene: 6. The CDR3 is 15 amino acids. From germline, CDR1 is DFQATT and CDR2 SNEGSKA (reference sequence).

The sample comprised blood. The chain carries TRBV20-1 and TRBJ2-3; the match to TRBD2 covers 10 bases. This TCR was recovered from a woman in her twenties or thirties with Graves' hyperthyroidism. The CDR3 protein is CSAIGLAANTDTQYF. DNA for the CDR3: TGCAGTGCTATCGGACTAGCGGCTAACACAGATACGCAGTATTTT.